This T cell receptor beta chain was identified in a study of cytomegalovirus exposure and HLA in healthy donors (dated by TCRdb to about 2017). A note on the overall study: An earlier analysis of approximately 590 of the donors reported about 290 Gb of sequence data and roughly 100 million unique TCR beta sequences from some 180 million T cells. Approximately 310 gigabases of sequencing data and tens of millions of unique TCR sequences were included in an early release covering roughly 600 HLA-typed donors. The genetic ancestry cluster associated with self-reported Caucasian donors included approximately 85% of the 300 to 450 genotyped donors. The study aimed to test whether signatures of past pathogen exposure could be identified by cataloging public T cell receptors. The study used immunosequencing to profile the T cell repertoires of approximately 650 subjects and linked those repertoires to cytomegalovirus serostatus. In addition to the first cohort of roughly 700 subjects, a separate validation cohort of 130 or so different subjects was used. To predict cytomegalovirus infection status, the study combined high-throughput TCR immunosequencing, statistical association of individual TCRs with disease status, and machine learning. To study patterns of TCR occurrence, a later analysis re-analyzed previously published TCR beta repertoires from 700 or so donors and added high-resolution HLA genotyping. Rather than using new phenotypic data, the later analysis identified candidate immune exposures from TCR beta sequences and from how often those sequences occurred across donors. An earlier analysis of around 640 of the donors used high-throughput TCR beta sequencing to judge whether each TCR beta V gene segment behaved as functional or pseudogenic. Donor age, sex, ethnicity and CMV serostatus were collected together with the repertoire data. A later genetic analysis used genome-wide SNP genotypes for about 65% of the 666 donors, treating that subset as a discovery cohort. All discovery cohort repertoires had been generated using a single sequencing platform. Class I and class II HLA loci were covered by the typing at four-digit resolution. The number of donors typed differed by locus, with 629-630 for A, B, C, DRB1 and DQB1, 522 for DQA1, 600 to 610 for DPA1, and around 460 for DPB1. About 5 DR-DQ haplotypes were handled as single units for association and clustering, since linkage in the cohort was strong. Among about 410 genotyped donors of the cohort, an average of approximately 220,000 unique TCR beta nucleotide sequences was sequenced per donor, of which 15% to 20% were non-productive.

General conclusions and limits of the study: Because the 87-base-pair reads could not distinguish some IMGT-functional V segments, including TRBV6-2 and TRBV6-3, those segments were excluded. A total of 150 to 200 TCR beta chains were listed by the study as associated with cytomegalovirus. Cytomegalovirus status was reported to be diagnosed by the classifier with high specificity and sensitivity in both the original and validation cohorts. Roughly uniform sequencing depth across donors was assumed in presence/absence analyses, although this assumption may not hold. The earlier analysis of approximately 590 of the donors excluded some 15 rarely observed V segments, including chromosome 9 orphons, because counts were too low. In a later analysis, most CMV-associated TCR beta chains were found to appear HLA-restricted, with HLA associations seemingly driven largely by CMV exposure. Most TCR sequences were observed very rarely across donors, whereas some public TCRs were present in many individuals. According to a later analysis, parvovirus B19, influenza, CMV and Epstein-Barr virus appeared linked to several top co-occurrence clusters. Compared with equally common non-associated chains, HLA-associated TCR beta chains in a later analysis were more clonally expanded and had lower generation probabilities. Strong co-occurrence of HLA alleles, especially DR and DQ, made assigning TCR associations to individual alleles difficult. For the cohort, immune exposure information was limited to CMV serostatus. According to a later genetic analysis, donors in an Asian-associated ancestry cluster had fewer N-insertions in productive TCRs than the approximately 690-donor mean. In a later analysis, some 18,000 TCR beta sequences were associated with specific HLA alleles at a false discovery rate of 0.05. HLA typing was unavailable for some donors at each locus, so association tests used only the typed subset. A group of highly shared sequence variants was considered likely to be a technical artifact of the sequencing pipeline. Linkage disequilibrium might explain the correlated functional status among segregating V segments, but an unknown experimental factor could not be ruled out. According to a later analysis, TCR association rates differed among HLA loci, with DRB1 alleles showing the most associated TCRs and HLA-C alleles showing the fewest. A few of the identified cytomegalovirus-associated TCR beta chains were confirmed in vitro to be specific for cytomegalovirus antigens. According to the authors, the approach could potentially be generalized to other disease states and immunological phenotypes. An earlier analysis of around 500 of the donors showed that most TCR beta V segments appeared in productive rearrangements either about 87% or about 30% of the time, which broadly matched IMGT annotations. A further reported finding was that TCR beta sequences accurately predicted the HLA-A and HLA-B alleles for most subjects in the first cohort. An association between a missense DCLRE1C variant and V-gene and J-gene trimming of TCR beta chains was found in a later genetic analysis and replicated in an independent cohort. The cohort was sequenced for TCR beta chains only, and without alpha or paired-chain data the features that could be detected were limited.

On this clone: The antigen this receptor binds is unknown. No per-base quality is available; no much larger clone lies one base away.

CDR1 is given as SGHRS and CDR2 as YFSETQ, both from the germline V gene. After removal of 3 bases from V and 6 bases from J, the junction retains 3 bases not matched to a gene. The CDR3 starts with the cysteine, ends with the phenylalanine, and has 14 residues. Kept here is only the CDR3 DNA, which spans 42 bases and is read in frame from base 1. In total, around 600 healthy bone marrow donors made up the cohort. All cohort members were sampled while nominally healthy, although unrecorded immune exposures were likely present. The donor tested CMV seronegative, placing the donor among the roughly 350 seronegative members of the cohort. A peripheral blood sample was collected from each donor, and TCR beta sequencing was performed on peripheral blood mononuclear cells. Genomic DNA extraction from the blood cell samples was performed with the Qiagen DNeasy Blood Extraction Kit. The receptor library was made with the immunoSEQ multiplex PCR assay. A mixture of 60 forward primers for TCR Vbeta segments and 13 reverse primers for TCR Jbeta segments was used in the multiplex PCR. The CDR3 region of rearranged TCR beta genes was amplified from genomic DNA by a multiplex PCR assay. Amplified TCR beta libraries were sequenced as 87-base-pair reads on the Illumina HiSeq System. On the authors' methods: In a later analysis, some 80 million unique TCR beta chains were counted across the approximately 640 repertoires, and roughly 10 million of these chains were shared by at least two donors. To remove PCR and sequencing errors, raw reads were error-corrected and collapsed into unique sequences using a nearest-neighbor algorithm that merged closely related sequences. To assign V, D and J gene segments, CDR3 sequences were aligned to IMGT reference sequences. Each retained sequence needed at least a six-nucleotide match to both a V gene segment and a J gene segment. Rearrangements were classified as productive when the CDR3 lacked stop codons and remained in frame with V and J, and all other rearrangements were classified as non-productive. Following IMGT convention, CDR3 was defined as the stretch from the second conserved V-encoded cysteine to the conserved J-encoded phenylalanine. Sequences without an unambiguous match to a single V gene segment were excluded from the earlier analysis of 450 to 650 of the donors. An earlier analysis of 450 to 650 of the donors called V segments functional above 56.7% productive rearrangements and segregating when the between-donor standard deviation exceeded 5%. A statistical classification framework was developed to diagnose cytomegalovirus status using the catalog of TCR beta chain sequences. In a later analysis, TCR nucleotide sequences were compared against IMGT/GENE-DB human TR gene sequences so that V and J genes could be assigned. A later analysis assigned CDR3 sequences and most-parsimonious VDJ recombination scenarios with the TCRdist pipeline. In a later analysis, each TCR beta chain was defined by its CDR3 amino acid sequence together with its V-gene family, and reads lacking a unique V-gene family were excluded. To address suspected cross-contamination and a sequencing artifact, a later analysis removed under 600 highly shared, low-generation-probability nucleotide sequences. In a later analysis, a clonal expansion index was calculated for each public chain from normalized within-repertoire ranks of inferred template counts. In a later analysis, generation probabilities were computed with a VDJ recombination model fitted to out-of-frame rearrangements, and the resulting probabilities were checked against IGoR. Hypergeometric tests were used in a later analysis to score TCR-TCR, TCR-HLA and TCR-CMV co-occurrence, with a repertoire-size bias correction applied to the TCR pairs. To estimate false discovery rates, a later analysis permuted the HLA or CMV assignments 20 times. In a later analysis, co-occurring TCRs were grouped using DBSCAN, with TCRdist sequence similarity added in when clustering inside HLA-allele-positive subsets. Repertoires with fewer than 30,000 or more than 120,000 public chains were left out of co-occurrence clustering, as were about 5 repertoires with anomalous nucleotide sharing. TCRdb stores this immuneACCESS table with in-frame sequences only. Part of the clones is absent; in the studies checked, under half of the shortfall reflects unresolved V genes, and no reason is known for the rest. The V and J calls and clone size come from that table; D and trimming were worked out from the DNA. This sample gives 95,000 to 130,000 clones in total; about 10% of them show up just once. The ten most abundant clones make up less than 4% of the sample.

Sequencing was performed on PBMCs. The sequence was collected from a man aged 25-40 years in good health and CMV-seronegative. This receptor chain uses TRBV5-1 and TRBJ1-5, and TRBD1 matches 10 of the central bases. The nucleotides read TGCGCCAGCAGCTGGACAGGGGGTTCTCAGCCCCAGCATTTT. The encoded protein is CASSWTGGSQPQHF.